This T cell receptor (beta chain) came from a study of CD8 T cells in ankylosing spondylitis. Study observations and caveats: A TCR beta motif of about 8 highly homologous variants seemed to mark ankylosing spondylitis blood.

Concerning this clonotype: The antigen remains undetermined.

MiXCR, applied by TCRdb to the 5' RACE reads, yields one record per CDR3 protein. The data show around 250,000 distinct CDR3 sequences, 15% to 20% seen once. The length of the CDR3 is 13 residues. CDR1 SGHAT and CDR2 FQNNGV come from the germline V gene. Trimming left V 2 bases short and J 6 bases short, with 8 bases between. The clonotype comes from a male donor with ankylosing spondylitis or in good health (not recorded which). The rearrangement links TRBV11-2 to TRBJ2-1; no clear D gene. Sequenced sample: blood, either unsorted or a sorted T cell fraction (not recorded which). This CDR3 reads CASSLMPANEQFF. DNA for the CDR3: TGTGCCAGCAGCTTAATGCCCGCCAATGAGCAGTTCTTC.